This T cell receptor (beta chain) was identified in a study of blood T cell repertoires in COVID-19. Study at large: The United States, Italy and Spain supplied acute and convalescent COVID-19 samples. Sources were T cells, B-cell-depleted T cells, or PBMCs; the material itself was cDNA or gDNA.

Germline-derived CDR1 and CDR2 are KGHDR and SFDVKD. With 6 bases clipped from V and 6 bases from J, the junction kept 6 bases outside the gene matches. CDR3 length equals 14 residues. The authors' processing: Reference gene primers were amplified, and this amplification served to estimate nucleated cell counts. Sequencing was performed with immunoSEQ multiplex PCR; in TCRdb, only in-frame clones are kept and a portion is missing. That table gives V, J and clone size, and the DNA gave D and trimming. Of some 290,000 clones in the sample, approximately 91% are singletons; the top ten hold 11%. The TCR was taken from a woman aged 25 to 39 with COVID-19, enrolled during active disease. The chain carries TRBV24-1 and TRBJ2-3; the match to TRBD2 covers 9 bases. The sequenced sample consisted of peripheral blood. CDR3 amino acids: CATSHSGGRDTQYF. The CDR3 nucleotides are TGTGCCACCAGTCATAGCGGGGGCCGGGATACGCAGTATTTT.